The following is a T cell receptor (beta chain) sequence with its context. The length of the CDR3 is 16 residues. V was clipped by 5 bases and J by 2 bases, with 15 bases between them. Germline values: CDR1 SEHNR, CDR2 FQNEAQ (reference sequence). This sample is part of a study of blood T cell repertoires in COVID-19. As handled by the study authors: Amplification with reference gene primers provided the estimates of nucleated cell counts. Profiled with immunoSEQ multiplex PCR; TCRdb holds only in-frame clones, not every one. The DNA was the basis for D and trimming; V, J and clone size are from that table. Among approximately 100,000 clones listed, approximately 85% were seen once.

The material sequenced was peripheral blood. The chain has TRBV7-9 and TRBJ2-2, with D possibly matching TRBD2 (5 bases). This clonotype originated in a human donor in a cohort sampled during active COVID-19. CDR3 coding DNA: TGTGCCAGCAGCGAGAGGGTCAGAGCAAACACCGGGGAGCTGTTTTTT. Its protein product is CASSERVRANTGELFF. The full variable domain, its missing parts supplied by reference TRBV7-9 and TRBJ2-2, is DTGVSQNPRHKITKRGQNVTFRCDPISEHNRLYWYRQTLGQGPEFLTYFQNEAQLEKSRLLSDRFSAERPKGSFSTLEIQRTEQGDSAMYLCASSERVRANTGELFFGEGSRLTVL.